The T cell receptor beta chain described here comes from a study of tissue T cells after allogeneic stem cell transplantation. Study observations and caveats: Sampling depth was limited, and the cohort was small and clinically varied.

TCRbeta CDR3 was sequenced at survey depth with template counts. Only in-frame clones appear in the TCRdb table, and some are missing; sequencing was by immunoSEQ multiplex PCR. The table shows roughly 2,700 clones, with about 44% occurring only once. The germline V gene encodes CDR1 KGHPV and CDR2 FQNQEV (reference sequence). Trimming cost V 3 bases and J 2 bases, with 4 bases left between them. This CDR3 has 12 residues. Note on this clone: Its antigen is not known. The gene names given are mouse names. Sequencing ends 1 residue short of the CDR3 end; the germline J gene provides the rest.

The time point here: mouse harvest day 14 after allogeneic transplant. Tail vein injection delivered 10^7 T-cell-depleted bone marrow cells and 10^6 splenic CD5+ T cells. Mice had MHC-mismatched B6 into BALB/c GVHD, sampled day 7 or 14. Specimen: gut tissue. The V gene is TRBV26, the J gene TRBJ1-1; no reliable D call. The clonotype comes from a female BALB/c mouse given C57BL/6 T cells with graft-versus-host disease after an allogeneic hematopoietic cell transplant. The CDR3 bases that were read are TGTGCCAGCAGTCTCAGCAACACAGAAGTCTTC. This translates into CASSLSNTEVF. The whole CDR3 protein reads CASSLSNTEVFF.